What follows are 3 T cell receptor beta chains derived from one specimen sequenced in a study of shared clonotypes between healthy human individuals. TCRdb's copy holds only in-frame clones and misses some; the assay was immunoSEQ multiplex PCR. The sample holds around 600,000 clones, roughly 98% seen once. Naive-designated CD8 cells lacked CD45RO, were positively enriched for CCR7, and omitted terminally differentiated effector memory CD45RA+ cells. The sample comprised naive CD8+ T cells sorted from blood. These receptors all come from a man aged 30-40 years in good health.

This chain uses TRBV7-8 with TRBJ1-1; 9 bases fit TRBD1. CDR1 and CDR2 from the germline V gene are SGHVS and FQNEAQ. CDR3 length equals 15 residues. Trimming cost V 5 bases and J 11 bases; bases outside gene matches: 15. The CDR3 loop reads CASSMGDRVRGGAFF. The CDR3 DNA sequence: TGTGCCAGCAGCATGGGGGACAGGGTGAGAGGAGGCGCTTTCTTT.

CDR3 protein: CASSLDAMDEQFF. Here the CDR3 DNA reads TGTGCCAGCAGCTTAGATGCCATGGATGAGCAGTTCTTC. The chain is built from TRBV11-2 and TRBJ2-1; D ambiguous. V shed 0 bases and J shed 8 bases, with 8 bases lying between them. The germline V gene has CDR1 SGHAT and CDR2 FQNNGV. The CDR3 runs to 13 residues.

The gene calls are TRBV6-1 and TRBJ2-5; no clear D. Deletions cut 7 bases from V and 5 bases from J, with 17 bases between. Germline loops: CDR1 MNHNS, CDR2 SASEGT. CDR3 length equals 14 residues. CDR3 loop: CASTALAAGETQYF. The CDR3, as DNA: TGTGCCAGCACAGCCCTTGCGGCTGGGGAGACCCAGTACTTC.